This T cell receptor (beta chain) emerged from a study of type 1 regulatory T cells. About the research overall: An in vitro protocol generated T-allo10, a Tr1-enriched, alloantigen-specific CD4 T cell product. Findings and caveats of the study: Type 1 regulatory T cells had a more restricted TCR repertoire than non-type 1 regulatory T cells.

Per the germline V gene, CDR1 is SGHTA and CDR2 is FQGTGA. V gave up 5 bases and J gave up 2 bases, with 12 bases separating them. The CDR3 loop spans 14 amino acids. This clonotype was observed a few times. Its target is unknown. TCRdb reprocessed the reads via MiXCR and lists one record per CDR3 protein. The top ten clones hold more than 2% of a sample with 63,000 or so distinct CDR3 sequences, almost 50% of them seen once. The sample was cultured non-Tr1 T cells, either the whole culture or a sorted T cell fraction (not recorded which). The genes are TRBV7-3 and TRBJ1-1; tentatively, D is TRBD1 (5 bases). This TCR was sampled from a human donor in good health. The CDR3: CASSPGSGNTEAFF. In nucleotides, the CDR3 is TGTGCCAGCAGCCCAGGGAGTGGTAACACTGAAGCTTTCTTT.